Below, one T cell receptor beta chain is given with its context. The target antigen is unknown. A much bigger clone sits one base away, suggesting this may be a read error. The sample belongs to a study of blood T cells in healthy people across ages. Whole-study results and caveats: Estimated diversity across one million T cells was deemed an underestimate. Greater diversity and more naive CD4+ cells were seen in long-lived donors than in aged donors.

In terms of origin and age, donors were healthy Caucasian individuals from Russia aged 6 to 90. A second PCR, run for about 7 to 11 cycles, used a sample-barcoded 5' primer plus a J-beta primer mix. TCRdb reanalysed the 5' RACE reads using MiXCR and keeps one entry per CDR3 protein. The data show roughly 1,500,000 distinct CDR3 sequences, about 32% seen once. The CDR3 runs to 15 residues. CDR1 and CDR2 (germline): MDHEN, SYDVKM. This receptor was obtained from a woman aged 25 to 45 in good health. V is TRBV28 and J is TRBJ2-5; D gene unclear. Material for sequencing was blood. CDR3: CANSFEVPHQETQYF. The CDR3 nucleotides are TGTGCCAACAGTTTCGAAGTTCCCCACCAAGAGACCCAGTACTTC.